The 22 T cell receptor beta chains below all came from one sample that was sequenced in a study of blood T cell repertoires in COVID-19. Sequenced by immunoSEQ multiplex PCR; TCRdb stores in-frame clones only, minus some. Of under 75,000 clones listed, about 76% are singletons. Sequenced sample: peripheral blood. The receptors were gathered from an elderly woman with acute or convalescent COVID-19.

This chain joins TRBV5-1 and TRBJ2-7, with a possible D match to TRBD2 (6 bases). Trimming pared 1 base from V and 7 bases from J, leaving 21 bases between. Germline assignment: CDR1 SGHRS and CDR2 YFSETQ. This CDR3 contains 16 residues. The CDR3 loop is CASSLLASASSWEQYF. The DNA of the CDR3 is TGCGCCAGCAGCTTGTTAGCTAGCGCCTCATCGTGGGAGCAGTACTTC.

The chain recombines TRBV19 with TRBJ2-3, with 10 bases fitting TRBD2. Per the germline V gene, CDR1 is LNHDA and CDR2 is SQIVND (reference sequence). The trim removed 1 base at V and 4 bases at J, leaving 11 bases unmatched. The length of the CDR3 is 18 residues. The CDR3 loop reads CASSIGTSGYGMADTQYF. The CDR3 DNA is TGTGCCAGTAGTATAGGGACTAGCGGTTATGGGATGGCAGATACGCAGTATTTT.

The chain couples TRBV27 to TRBJ1-6; a possible D gene is TRBD1 (5 bases). Germline loops: CDR1 MNHEY, CDR2 SMNVEV (reference sequence). The V and J ends lost 5 bases and 7 bases respectively, with 15 bases between them. The CDR3 extends over 15 amino acids. CDR3 DNA sequence: TGTGCCAGCAGTCCGCGCGGGGGTGGGAATTCACCCCTCCACTTT. As protein: CASSPRGGGNSPLHF.

The rearrangement joins TRBV4-3 to TRBJ2-3, with D unresolved. V was shortened by 1 base and J by 8 bases, with 16 bases between the two germline ends. There are 15 residues in the CDR3. CDR1 and CDR2 from the germline V gene are LGHNA and YSLEER. The DNA of the CDR3 is TGCGCCAGCAGCCAAGTCTATACCGCCGTCGGTACGCAGTATTTT. Protein sequence: CASSQVYTAVGTQYF.

The chain links TRBV19 to TRBJ1-5; possibly TRBD1 for D (5 bases). CDR3 size: 14 residues. CDR1 and CDR2 from the germline V gene are LNHDA and SQIVND (reference sequence). The V and J ends lost 3 bases and 0 bases respectively, with 6 bases between them. The DNA for the CDR3 is TGTGCCAGTAGTATGGACAATAGCAATCAGCCCCAGCATTTT. Protein sequence: CASSMDNSNQPQHF.

This clone was observed a few times. The chain links TRBV7-2 to TRBJ2-1; the match to TRBD2 covers 7 bases. The CDR3 spans 12 residues. From germline, CDR1 is SGHTA and CDR2 FQGNSA. The ends lost 0 bases at V and 13 bases at J; junction bases unmatched: 3. CDR3 loop: CASSLAGGNQFF. DNA of the CDR3: TGTGCCAGCAGCTTAGCGGGAGGGAACCAGTTCTTC.

This clone was counted once. The chain couples TRBV5-1 to TRBJ2-1; 11 bases fit TRBD1. V dropped 4 bases and J dropped 16; count of bases not matched to a gene: 13. This CDR3 has 14 amino acids. Germline assignment: CDR1 SGHRS and CDR2 YFSETQ. The DNA for the CDR3 is TGCGCCAGCAGCACGGACAGGGGGCCGGGAACCGATTTCTTC. Amino acid sequence: CASSTDRGPGTDFF.

In DNA, the CDR3 is TGTGCCACCAGCAGAGAGGGACTATCCTCTAATGAGCAGTTCTTC. Protein sequence: CATSREGLSSNEQFF. The chain couples TRBV15 to TRBJ2-1; 7 nucleotides match TRBD2. The junction had 6 bases not matched to a gene; V was cut back by 0 bases and J by 7 bases. This CDR3 has 15 amino acids. Germline CDR1 LNHNV, CDR2 YYDKDF (reference sequence).

The CDR3 sequence is CASSPGPGQGGNEQFF. In DNA, the CDR3 is TGTGCCAGCAGCCCCGGGCCGGGACAGGGTGGGAATGAGCAGTTCTTC. This chain links TRBV27 with TRBJ2-1; 9 bases are shared with TRBD1. CDR1 is MNHEY, CDR2 SMNVEV, per germline (reference sequence). CDR3 size: 16 residues. V shed 6 bases and J 7 bases; nucleotides not matched to a gene: 13.

This chain links TRBV28 with TRBJ2-1; maybe TRBD1 (7 bases). With 5 bases removed from V and 0 bases from J, the gap between germline ends came to 14 bases. This CDR3 is 16 amino acids long. From germline, CDR1 is MDHEN and CDR2 SYDVKM. The chain's CDR3 is CASSTSQGGSYNEQFF. CDR3 DNA: TGTGCCAGCAGTACGTCTCAGGGGGGCTCCTACAATGAGCAGTTCTTC.

The V and J genes are TRBV7-2 and TRBJ2-1; 7 bases agree with TRBD2. The trim removed 4 bases at V and 0 bases at J, leaving 9 bases unmatched. The germline gives CDR1 SGHTA, CDR2 FQGNSA. The CDR3 has 17 amino acids. The CDR3 sequence: CASSSIGTTSSYNEQFF. The CDR3, as DNA: TGTGCCAGCAGCTCCATTGGGACTACCAGCTCCTACAATGAGCAGTTCTTC.

The chain recombines TRBV3-1 (or the pseudogene TRBV3-2) with TRBJ2-7; 9 bases map to TRBD1. CDR1 is LGHDT and CDR2 is YNNKEL in the germline V gene (reference sequence). With V trimmed by 3 bases and J by 7 bases, 10 bases remained unmatched. This CDR3 has 15 amino acids. The CDR3 region has the DNA TGTGCCAGCAGCCAGTGGGACAGGGACACCCTGGAGCAGTACTTC. Protein: CASSQWDRDTLEQYF.

This sequence joins TRBV28 and TRBJ2-1; no clear D gene. V shed 3 bases and J shed 5 bases, with 11 bases lying between them. Germline V gives CDR1 MDHEN, CDR2 SYDVKM. This CDR3 spans 14 amino acids. CDR3 amino acids: CASSFSGFDNEQFF. CDR3 nucleotide sequence: TGTGCCAGCAGTTTTTCCGGGTTCGACAATGAGCAGTTCTTC.

In this sample, this clone turned up a few times. The chain joins TRBV9 to TRBJ2-3; a possible D gene is TRBD2 (7 bases). Germline CDR1 and CDR2: SGDLS and YYNGEE. The CDR3 has 16 amino acids. Trimming took 9 bases from V and 1 from J, leaving 21 bases between them. DNA of the CDR3: TGTGCCAATAAAAAGGGGGGCGGGAGAGGCACAGATACGCAGTATTTT. The encoded protein is CANKKGGGRGTDTQYF. The whole variable domain, filled in from reference TRBV9 and TRBJ2-3, reads DSGVTQTPKHLITATGQRVTLRCSPRSGDLSVYWYQQSLDQGLQFLIQYYNGEERAKGNILERFSAQQFPDLHSELNLSSLELGDSALYFCANKKGGGRGTDTQYFGPGTRLTVL.

The chain is built from TRBV7-3 and TRBJ2-1; 9 positions agree with TRBD2. Germline loops: CDR1 SGHTA, CDR2 FQGTGA. The V segment lost 3 bases and the J segment 6 bases; nucleotides outside the gene matches: 6. This CDR3 is built from 15 residues. CDR3 loop: CASSFGLAGFNEQFF. The DNA for the CDR3 is TGTGCCAGCAGCTTCGGGCTAGCGGGATTCAATGAGCAGTTCTTC.

The chain is built from TRBV2 and TRBJ2-3; D unresolved. CDR1 is SNHLY and CDR2 is FYNNEI in the germline V gene. The length of the CDR3 is 14 residues. Between the trimmed V and J ends, which lost 6 bases and 0 bases, there was a span of 10 bases. The CDR3 bases are TGTGCCAGCAGACCAGTTGCTAGCACAGATACGCAGTATTTT. This translates into CASRPVASTDTQYF.

CDR3: CASSRAGTANEKLFF. The CDR3 region has the DNA TGTGCCAGCTCCCGAGCCGGGACAGCTAATGAAAAACTGTTTTTT. This chain connects TRBV18 to TRBJ1-4; 7 bases align to TRBD1. The CDR3 runs to 15 residues. Germline values: CDR1 KGHSH, CDR2 LQKENI. The junction had 7 bases not matched to a gene; V was cut back by 6 bases and J by 3 bases.

The chain is built from TRBV5-4 and TRBJ2-1, with 13 bases matching TRBD2. The germline V gene has CDR1 SGHNT and CDR2 YYREEE (reference sequence). This CDR3 is 15 amino acids long. V gave up 3 bases and J gave up 9 bases; unmatched junction bases: 6. The CDR3 coding sequence is TGTGCCAGCAGCTCACCACTAGCGGGAGGGCGTGAGCAGTTCTTC. This codes for CASSSPLAGGREQFF.

The chain carries TRBV11-2 and TRBJ2-7; 7 nucleotides agree with TRBD2. The CDR3 is 15 residues long. The V segment lost 3 bases and the J segment 0 bases; nucleotides outside the gene matches: 5. Germline-derived CDR1 and CDR2 are SGHAT and FQNNGV. CDR3 bases: TGTGCCAGCAGCTTCACTAGCGTCCCCTCCTACGAGCAGTACTTC. This encodes CASSFTSVPSYEQYF.

The chain couples TRBV18 to TRBJ2-7; 8 bases match TRBD2. Looked up from germline, CDR1 is KGHSH and CDR2 is LQKENI. The junction had 12 bases not matched to a gene; V was cut back by 6 bases and J by 5 bases. The CDR3 consists of 15 residues. In DNA form, the CDR3 reads TGTGCCAGCTCCCCTGGGGACGGGAGGGCCAACGAGCAGTACTTC. Encoded protein: CASSPGDGRANEQYF.

This chain links TRBV7-8 with TRBJ2-3; a possible D gene is TRBD2 (5 bases). Trimming pared 2 bases from V and 2 bases from J, leaving 14 bases between. The CDR3 is 16 residues long. Looked up from germline, CDR1 is SGHVS and CDR2 is FQNEAQ. The CDR3, as DNA: TGTGCCAGCAGCTTACGCGACCCGGGATACACAGATACGCAGTATTTT. Its translation: CASSLRDPGYTDTQYF.

The rearrangement links TRBV27 to TRBJ1-2; 9 positions agree with TRBD1. V gave up 5 bases and J gave up 8 bases; unmatched junction bases: 6. The germline V gene encodes CDR1 MNHEY and CDR2 SMNVEV (reference sequence). This CDR3 comprises 13 residues. For the CDR3, the DNA is TGTGCCAGCAGTCAGGACAGGGGCGGGGGCTACACCTTC. Encoded protein: CASSQDRGGGYTF.